A single sample is the source of the 2 T cell receptor beta chains below, sequenced in a study of tumor T cells in aggressive B-cell lymphoma. The method was immunoSEQ multiplex PCR; TCRdb's version includes in-frame clones alone and lacks a portion of them. The table shows about 11,000 clones, with over 90% occurring only once. Sequencing used tumor tissue. The receptors originated from an adult with diffuse large B cell lymphoma.

V gene TRBV2 combines with J gene TRBJ1-2; unclear D gene. CDR3 length: 14 amino acids. Per germline, CDR1 SNHLY and CDR2 FYNNEI. Trimming cost V 6 bases and J 11 bases, with 22 bases left between them. CDR3 loop: CASRERTARGGYTF. In DNA form, the CDR3 reads TGTGCCAGCAGGGAACGGACCGCCCGGGGTGGTTACACCTTC.

A single count supports this clone. V is TRBV7-2 and J is TRBJ2-5; 11 nucleotides agree with TRBD2. Per germline, CDR1 SGHTA and CDR2 FQGNSA. Trimming took 2 bases from V and 1 from J; bases not matched to a gene: 3. CDR3 length equals 16 residues. CDR3 amino acids: CASSLYGTSGQETQYF. The CDR3 coding sequence is TGTGCCAGCAGCTTATATGGGACTAGCGGCCAAGAGACCCAGTACTTC.